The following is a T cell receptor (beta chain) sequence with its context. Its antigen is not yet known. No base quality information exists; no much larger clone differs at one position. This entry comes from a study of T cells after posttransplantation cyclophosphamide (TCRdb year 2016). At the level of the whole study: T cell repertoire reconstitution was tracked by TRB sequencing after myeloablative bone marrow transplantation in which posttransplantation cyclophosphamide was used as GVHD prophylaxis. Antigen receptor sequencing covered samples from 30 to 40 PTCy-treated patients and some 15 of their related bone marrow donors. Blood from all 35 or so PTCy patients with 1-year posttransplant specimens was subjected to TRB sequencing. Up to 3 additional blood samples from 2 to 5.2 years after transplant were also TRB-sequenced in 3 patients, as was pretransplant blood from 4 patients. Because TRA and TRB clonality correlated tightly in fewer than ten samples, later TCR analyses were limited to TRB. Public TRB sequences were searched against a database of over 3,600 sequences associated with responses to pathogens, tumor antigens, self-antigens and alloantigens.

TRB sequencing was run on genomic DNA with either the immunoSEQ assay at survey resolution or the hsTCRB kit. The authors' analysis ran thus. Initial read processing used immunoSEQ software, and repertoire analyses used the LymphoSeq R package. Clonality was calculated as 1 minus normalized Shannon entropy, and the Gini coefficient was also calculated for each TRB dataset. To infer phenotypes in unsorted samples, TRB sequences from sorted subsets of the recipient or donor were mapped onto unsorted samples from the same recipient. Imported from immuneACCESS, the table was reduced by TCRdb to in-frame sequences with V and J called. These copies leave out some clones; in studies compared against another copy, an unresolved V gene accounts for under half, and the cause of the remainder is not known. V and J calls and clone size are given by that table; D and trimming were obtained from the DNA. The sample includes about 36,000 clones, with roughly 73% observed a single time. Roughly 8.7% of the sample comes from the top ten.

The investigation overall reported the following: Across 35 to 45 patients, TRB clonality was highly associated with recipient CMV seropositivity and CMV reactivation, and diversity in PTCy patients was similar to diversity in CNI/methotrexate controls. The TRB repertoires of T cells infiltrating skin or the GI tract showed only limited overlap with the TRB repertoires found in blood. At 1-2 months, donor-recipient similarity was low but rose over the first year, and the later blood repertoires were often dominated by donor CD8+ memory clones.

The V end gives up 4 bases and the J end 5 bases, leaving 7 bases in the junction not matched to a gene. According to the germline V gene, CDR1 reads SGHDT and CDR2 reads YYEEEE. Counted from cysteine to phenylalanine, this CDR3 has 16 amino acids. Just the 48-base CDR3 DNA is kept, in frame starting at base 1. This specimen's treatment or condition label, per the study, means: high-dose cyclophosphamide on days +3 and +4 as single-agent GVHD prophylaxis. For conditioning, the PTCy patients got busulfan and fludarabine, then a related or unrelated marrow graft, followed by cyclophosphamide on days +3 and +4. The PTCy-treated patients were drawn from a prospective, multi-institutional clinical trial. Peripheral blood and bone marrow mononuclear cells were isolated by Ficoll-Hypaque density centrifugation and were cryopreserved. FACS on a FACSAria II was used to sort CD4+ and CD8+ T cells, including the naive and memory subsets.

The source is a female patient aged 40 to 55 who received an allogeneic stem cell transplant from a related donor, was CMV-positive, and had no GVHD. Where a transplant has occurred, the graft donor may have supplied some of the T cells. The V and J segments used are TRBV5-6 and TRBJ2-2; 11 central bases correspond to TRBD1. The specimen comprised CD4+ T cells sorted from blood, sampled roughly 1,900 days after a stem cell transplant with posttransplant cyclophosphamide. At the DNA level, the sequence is TGTGCCAGCAGCGACTCCGGGACAGGGGGGACCGGGGAGCTGTTTTTT. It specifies CASSDSGTGGTGELFF.